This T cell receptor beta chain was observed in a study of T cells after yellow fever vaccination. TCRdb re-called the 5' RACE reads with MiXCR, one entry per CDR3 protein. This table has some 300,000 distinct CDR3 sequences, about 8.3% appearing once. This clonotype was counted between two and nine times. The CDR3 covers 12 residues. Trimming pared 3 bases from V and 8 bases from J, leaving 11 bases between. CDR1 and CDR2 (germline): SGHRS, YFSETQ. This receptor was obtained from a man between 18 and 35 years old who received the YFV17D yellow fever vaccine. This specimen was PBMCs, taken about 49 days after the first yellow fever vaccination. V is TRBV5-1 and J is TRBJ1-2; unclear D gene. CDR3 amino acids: CASSSLQDGYTF. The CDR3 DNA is TGCGCCAGCAGCTCCCTCCAGGACGGCTACACCTTC.